Listed here are 9 T cell receptor beta chains from one sample, sequenced in a study of control samples from healthy donors and cancer patients. Clones were read by immunoSEQ multiplex PCR, and TCRdb kept only the in-frame ones, dropping some. This table holds about 140,000 clones, 91% found once. Specimen: blood. The receptor source for this set is a man aged 18 to 35 in good health.

This sequence joins TRBV4-1 and TRBJ2-5, with D maybe TRBD1 (6 bases). The length of the CDR3 is 13 residues. In germline, CDR1 is MGHRA, CDR2 YSYEKL. The germline V and J ends were trimmed by 8 bases and 2 bases, with 12 bases remaining between them. In DNA form, the CDR3 reads TGCGCCAGCGCAGGGGATAGACAAGAGACCCAGTACTTC. Protein: CASAGDRQETQYF.

The J gene is TRBJ2-3, the V gene TRBV3-1 (or the pseudogene TRBV3-2); D unresolved. Deletions cut 3 bases from V and 1 base from J, with 11 bases between. The CDR3 length is 15 residues. Germline CDR1 and CDR2: LGHDT and YNNKEL (reference sequence). CDR3 region: CASSQGRSRTDTQYF. As DNA, the CDR3 is TGTGCCAGCAGCCAGGGTCGATCCCGCACAGATACGCAGTATTTT.

This chain uses TRBV4-2 with TRBJ2-2; D might be TRBD1 or TRBD2, each matching 5 bases. This CDR3 has 16 amino acids. With 5 bases removed from V and 2 bases from J, the gap between germline ends came to 15 bases. CDR1 LGHNA and CDR2 YNFKEQ come from the germline V gene. The CDR3, as DNA: TGTGCCAGCAGCGGACCGAGGGACGGTAACACCGGGGAGCTGTTTTTT. The encoded protein is CASSGPRDGNTGELFF.

This sequence joins TRBV11-2 and TRBJ2-7; D call uncertain. The CDR3 totals 13 residues. Germline V gives CDR1 SGHAT, CDR2 FQNNGV. Trimming took 5 bases from V and 5 from J, leaving 13 bases between them. Here the CDR3 reads CASSPGRNHEQYF. The CDR3 DNA sequence: TGTGCCAGCAGCCCAGGCAGGAACCACGAGCAGTACTTC.

V and J are TRBV27 and TRBJ2-3; 10 positions match TRBD2. From germline, CDR1 is MNHEY and CDR2 SMNVEV (reference sequence). CDR3 length equals 14 residues. The trim removed 8 bases at V and 4 bases at J, leaving 6 bases unmatched. The CDR3 bases are TGTGCCAGCGTTGAGCGGGGGGGGTCAGATACGCAGTATTTT. This gives the protein CASVERGGSDTQYF.

The chain uses TRBV19 and TRBJ2-1; tentative D call: TRBD2 (6 bases). This CDR3 is built from 16 residues. V was clipped by 1 base and J by 0 bases, with 10 bases between them. Germline loops: CDR1 LNHDA, CDR2 SQIVND (reference sequence). The CDR3 DNA is TGTGCCAGTAGTATAGCGGGGGTGAGCTCCTACAATGAGCAGTTCTTC. It is translated as CASSIAGVSSYNEQFF. Using reference TRBV19 and TRBJ2-1 for the parts outside the CDR3, the full variable domain is DGGITQSPKYLFRKEGQNVTLSCEQNLNHDAMYWYRQDPGQGLRLIYYSQIVNDFQKGDIAEGYSVSREKKESFPLTVTSAQKNPTAFYLCASSIAGVSSYNEQFFGPGTRLTVL.

This chain uses TRBV4-3 with TRBJ1-3; D ambiguous. V lost 0 bases and J 0 bases, leaving 9 bases between the germline ends. The germline V gene encodes CDR1 LGHNA and CDR2 YSLEER. The CDR3 spans 16 residues. CDR3 bases: TGCGCCAGCAGCCAAGAACTCTCGAGCTCTGGAAACACCATATATTTT. Translation gives CASSQELSSSGNTIYF.

This sequence joins TRBV15 and TRBJ1-2; no firm D call. CDR3 length: 17 residues. The V end was cut by 0 bases, the J end by 5 bases, with 19 bases between. Looked up from germline, CDR1 is LNHNV and CDR2 is YYDKDF (reference sequence). The CDR3 region is CATSRDASVISGYGYTF. The CDR3 nucleotides are TGTGCCACCAGCAGAGATGCCTCCGTGATCAGCGGGTATGGCTACACCTTC.

The chain joins TRBV7-2 to TRBJ1-1, with 8 bases that match TRBD1. CDR1 is SGHTA, CDR2 FQGNSA, per germline. This CDR3 is 14 amino acids long. V dropped 3 bases and J dropped 1; count of bases not matched to a gene: 1. The CDR3 sequence: CASSFDRGNTEAFF. The CDR3 DNA follows: TGTGCCAGCAGCTTCGACAGGGGGAACACTGAAGCTTTCTTT.